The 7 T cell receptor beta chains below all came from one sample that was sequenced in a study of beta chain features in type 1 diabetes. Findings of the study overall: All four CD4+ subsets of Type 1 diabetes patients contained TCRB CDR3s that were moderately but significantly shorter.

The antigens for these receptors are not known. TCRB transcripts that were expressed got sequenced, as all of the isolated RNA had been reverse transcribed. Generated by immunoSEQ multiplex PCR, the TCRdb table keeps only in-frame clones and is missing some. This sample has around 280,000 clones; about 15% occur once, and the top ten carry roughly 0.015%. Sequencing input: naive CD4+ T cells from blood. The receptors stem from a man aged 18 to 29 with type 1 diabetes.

The CDR3: CASSPEITSAAGTQYF. The CDR3 region has the DNA TGCGCCAGCAGCCCAGAAATCACTAGCGCCGCGGGGACCCAGTACTTC. The chain employs TRBV5-1 and TRBJ2-5, with 7 bases fitting TRBD2. This CDR3 contains 16 residues. The V and J ends lost 4 bases and 7 bases, in that order; junction bases with no gene match: 16. Germline V gene sequence: CDR1 SGHRS, CDR2 YFSETQ.

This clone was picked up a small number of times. The CDR3 nucleotides are TGCGCCAGCAGCCCTACGGGACAGGGCCTAGATGAGCAGTTCTTC. Protein: CASSPTGQGLDEQFF. The chain combines TRBV4-1 with TRBJ2-1, with 9 positions matching TRBD1. The CDR3 is made up of 15 amino acids. Looked up from germline, CDR1 is MGHRA and CDR2 is YSYEKL. V was pared by 4 bases and J by 8 bases, with 9 bases of the junction left unmatched.

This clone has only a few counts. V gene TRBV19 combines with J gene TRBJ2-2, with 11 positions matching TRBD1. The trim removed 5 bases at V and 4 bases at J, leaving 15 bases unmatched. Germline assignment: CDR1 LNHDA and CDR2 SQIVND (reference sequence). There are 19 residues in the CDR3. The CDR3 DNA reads TGTGCCAGTAGTCTTCGAAGGACAGGGGGCTTTTATAGCACCGGGGAGCTGTTTTTT. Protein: CASSLRRTGGFYSTGELFF.

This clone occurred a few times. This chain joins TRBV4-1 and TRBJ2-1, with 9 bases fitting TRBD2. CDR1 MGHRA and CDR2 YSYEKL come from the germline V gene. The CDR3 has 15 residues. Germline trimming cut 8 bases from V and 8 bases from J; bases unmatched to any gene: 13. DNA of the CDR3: TGCGCCAGCGGGCCAGTCGGCGGGGGGGCCTATGAGCAGTTCTTC. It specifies CASGPVGGGAYEQFF.

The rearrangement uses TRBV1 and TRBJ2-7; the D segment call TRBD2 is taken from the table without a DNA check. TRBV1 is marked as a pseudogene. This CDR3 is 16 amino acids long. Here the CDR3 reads CTSSQYLAEAPYEQYF. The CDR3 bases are TGCACCAGCAGCCAGTACCTAGCGGAGGCCCCCTACGAGCAGTACTTC.

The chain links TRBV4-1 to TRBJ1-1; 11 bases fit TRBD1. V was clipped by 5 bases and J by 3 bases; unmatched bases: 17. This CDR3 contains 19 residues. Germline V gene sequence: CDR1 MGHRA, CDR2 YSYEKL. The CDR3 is CASSFWEPDRGLEDTEAFF. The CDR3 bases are TGCGCCAGCAGCTTTTGGGAACCGGACAGGGGGCTCGAGGACACTGAAGCTTTCTTT.

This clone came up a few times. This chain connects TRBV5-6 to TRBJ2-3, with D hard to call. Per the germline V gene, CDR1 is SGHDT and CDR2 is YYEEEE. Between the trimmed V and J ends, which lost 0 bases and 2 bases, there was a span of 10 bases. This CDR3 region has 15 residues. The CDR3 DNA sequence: TGTGCCAGCAGCTTGGGACATCTTTACACAGATACGCAGTATTTT. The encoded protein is CASSLGHLYTDTQYF.